These 30 T cell receptor beta chains were all obtained from the same sample, sequenced in a study of blood T cell repertoires in COVID-19. Assay: immunoSEQ multiplex PCR; the TCRdb copy retains only in-frame clones and omits some. Among about 45,000 clones listed, 83% were seen once. Sequences were obtained from peripheral blood. The receptors stem from an elderly man in a cohort sampled during active COVID-19.

The rearrangement joins TRBV28 to TRBJ1-6; 8 bases fit TRBD1. This CDR3 region has 15 residues. CDR1 and CDR2 (germline): MDHEN, SYDVKM. The trim removed 4 bases at V and 9 bases at J, leaving 8 bases unmatched. In DNA, the CDR3 is TGTGCCAGCAGTTCAGGACAGGGAAGGACTTCACCCCTCCACTTT. Residues: CASSSGQGRTSPLHF.

The chain carries TRBV28 and TRBJ1-1; D remains unclear. This CDR3 is 15 amino acids long. V lost 3 bases and J lost 4, with 15 bases in between. Germline V CDR1 and CDR2: MDHEN, SYDVKM. DNA for the CDR3: TGTGCCAGCAGTTTTTCTCGGGGTTGGGGCACTGAAGCTTTCTTT. It translates to CASSFSRGWGTEAFF.

The V call is TRBV28, the J call TRBJ2-3, with 10 positions matching TRBD2. The ends lost 4 bases at V and 7 bases at J; junction bases unmatched: 17. The CDR3 consists of 18 residues. The germline CDR1 and CDR2 sequences are MDHEN and SYDVKM. As DNA, the CDR3 is TGTGCCAGCAGTTCTCCGGGGGGGGCAGCGGGAGGGCCGTATACGCAGTATTTT. The encoded protein is CASSSPGGAAGGPYTQYF.

The rearrangement joins TRBV5-4 to TRBJ2-6; 12 bases are shared with TRBD1. With V trimmed by 4 bases and J by 2 bases, 7 bases remained unmatched. This CDR3 has 18 residues. CDR1 is SGHNT and CDR2 is YYREEE in the germline V gene (reference sequence). The CDR3 sequence is CASSRGGTGGPGANVLTF. CDR3 nucleotides: TGTGCCAGCAGCCGCGGGGGGACAGGGGGCCCTGGGGCCAACGTCCTGACTTTC.

The V gene is TRBV4-2, the J gene TRBJ2-1, with 7 bases that match TRBD1. CDR1 is LGHNA, CDR2 YNFKEQ, per germline. The CDR3 covers 14 residues. V was pared by 1 base and J by 4 bases, with 1 base of the junction left unmatched. The CDR3 DNA reads as TGTGCCAGCAGCCAAGGGGGACAGTACAATGAGCAGTTCTTC. It is translated as CASSQGGQYNEQFF.

The chain uses TRBV5-1 and TRBJ1-1; TRBD1 might be the D (5 bases). Trimming took off 2 bases at V and 2 bases at J, with 7 bases between the two ends. CDR3 length: 13 residues. In germline, CDR1 is SGHRS, CDR2 YFSETQ. As DNA, the CDR3 is TGCGCCAGCAGCTTTGACAGAAACACTGAAGCTTTCTTT. As protein: CASSFDRNTEAFF.

V and J are TRBV28 and TRBJ2-3; D is possibly TRBD2 (6 bases). The CDR3 sequence is 12 residues long. The germline CDR1 and CDR2 sequences are MDHEN and SYDVKM. V shed 7 bases and J shed 7 bases, with 12 bases lying between them. Here the CDR3 DNA reads TGTGCCAGCAAAGAAGGACTATATACGCAGTATTTT. Residues: CASKEGLYTQYF.

The chain joins TRBV11-1 to TRBJ2-7, with D uncertain. This CDR3 spans 14 amino acids. Trimming took 0 bases from V and 3 from J, leaving 9 bases between them. The germline gives CDR1 SGHAT, CDR2 FQDESV (reference sequence). CDR3 sequence reads: CASSLAVIGYEQYF. CDR3 coding DNA: TGTGCCAGCAGCTTAGCGGTAATCGGCTACGAGCAGTACTTC.

V usage is TRBV2 and J usage is TRBJ1-2; D possibly corresponds to TRBD1 (6 bases). CDR1 and CDR2 (germline): SNHLY, FYNNEI. The CDR3 loop spans 13 amino acids. Between the trimmed V and J ends, which lost 7 bases and 8 bases, there was a span of 17 bases. CDR3 sequence: CASIGLGGGGYTF. Written as DNA, the CDR3 is TGTGCCAGCATCGGACTCGGGGGGGGCGGCTACACCTTC.

The genes are TRBV7-3 and TRBJ1-6; 9 nucleotides agree with TRBD1. V trimming: 5 bases; J trimming: 6 bases; junction bases outside the gene matches: 2. This CDR3 has 14 amino acids. Germline CDR1 SGHTA, CDR2 FQGTGA. The CDR3 DNA sequence: TGTGCCAGCAGCGCACAGGGGGCTAATTCACCCCTCCACTTT. Its protein product is CASSAQGANSPLHF.

The CDR3 DNA sequence: TGTGCCAGTAGTAGCGGACAGTTGAGCACAGATACGCAGTATTTT. Translating gives CASSSGQLSTDTQYF. The chain has TRBV19 and TRBJ2-3; a weak D match, TRBD1 (6 bases). Germline V gene lookup returns CDR1 LNHDA and CDR2 SQIVND (reference sequence). There are 15 residues in the CDR3. Between the trimmed V and J ends, which lost 4 bases and 0 bases, there was a span of 11 bases.

The chain joins TRBV5-1 to TRBJ2-3, with 10 nucleotides matching TRBD2. Losses at the gene ends were 8 bases for V and 4 bases for J; bases not matched to a gene: 4. In germline, CDR1 is SGHRS, CDR2 YFSETQ. This CDR3 region has 13 residues. The CDR3 DNA reads TGCGCCAGTAGCGGGAGGATCCCAGATACGCAGTATTTT. It specifies CASSGRIPDTQYF.

The gene calls are TRBV7-2 and TRBJ1-5; tentatively, D is TRBD1 (6 bases). The germline V gene has CDR1 SGHTA and CDR2 FQGNSA. The CDR3 contains 16 residues. Deletions cut 5 bases from V and 6 bases from J, with 20 bases between. CDR3 sequence (DNA): TGTGCCAGCAGCCGTAACGGACAGAGACGAAGTCAGCCCCAGCATTTT. Protein product: CASSRNGQRRSQPQHF.

The J gene is TRBJ1-5, the V gene TRBV10-3; 7 bases are shared with TRBD1. V lost 9 bases, J lost 6 bases, and 8 bases stayed unmatched. The CDR3 contains 13 residues. CDR1 and CDR2 (germline): ENHRY, SYGVKD. The CDR3 region is CAITGEEAQPQHF. CDR3 bases: TGTGCCATTACAGGGGAGGAAGCTCAGCCCCAGCATTTT.

V and J are TRBV21-1 and TRBJ2-5; the tabulated D call, TRBD2, remains unverified against the DNA. TRBV21-1 is deemed a pseudogene. CDR3 length: 15 residues. The chain's CDR3 is CASSPGTSGTETQYF. CDR3 bases: TGTGCCAGCAGCCCCGGGACTAGCGGGACGGAGACCCAGTACTTC.

The chain carries TRBV9 and TRBJ2-2, with 14 bases matching TRBD2. Trimming removed 2 bases from V and 6 bases from J; junction bases left unmatched: 6. Germline V gives CDR1 SGDLS, CDR2 YYNGEE. The CDR3 loop spans 17 amino acids. The CDR3 loop is CASSVPGLAGAAGELFF. DNA of the CDR3: TGTGCCAGCAGCGTTCCGGGACTAGCGGGAGCAGCCGGGGAGCTGTTTTTT.

The chain combines TRBV4-1 with TRBJ1-2; D gene ambiguous. Germline V lookup: CDR1 MGHRA, CDR2 YSYEKL. The CDR3 contains 13 residues. Trimming cost V 2 bases and J 4 bases, with 8 bases left between them. CDR3 sequence reads: CASSQPGVYGYTF. The CDR3 region has the DNA TGCGCCAGCAGCCAACCGGGAGTCTATGGCTACACCTTC.

This chain uses TRBV7-2 with TRBJ2-3; 11 bases are a match to TRBD2. This CDR3 has 14 amino acids. Looked up from germline, CDR1 is SGHTA and CDR2 is FQGNSA. The trim removed 6 bases at V and 4 bases at J, leaving 3 bases unmatched. The CDR3 DNA reads TGTGCCAGCAGTATAGCGGGGGGGCCAGATACGCAGTATTTT. This codes for CASSIAGGPDTQYF.

Only a few counts were recorded for this clone. Here the CDR3 reads CASSLDFSSYNEQFF. CDR3 DNA: TGTGCCAGCAGCTTAGACTTTAGCTCCTACAATGAGCAGTTCTTC. The chain uses TRBV11-2 and TRBJ2-1; D not certain. Trimming removed 0 bases from V and 0 bases from J, with 6 bases in between. The germline V gene has CDR1 SGHAT and CDR2 FQNNGV. CDR3 length equals 15 residues.

The CDR3 reads CASSSRWIAGLPSEQYF. The CDR3 coding sequence is TGTGCCAGCAGCTCAAGGTGGATAGCGGGATTGCCTTCCGAGCAGTACTTC. The rearrangement links TRBV21-1 to TRBJ2-7; the table gives TRBD2 as D, unverified against the DNA. TRBV21-1 is recorded as a pseudogene. The CDR3 runs 17 residues.

This chain uses TRBV5-5 with TRBJ1-6; no definite D call. The V gene lost 3 bases and the J gene lost 9 bases, with 10 bases spanning the gap. Germline-derived CDR1 and CDR2 are SGHKS and YYEKEE (reference sequence). This CDR3 has 13 amino acids. The CDR3 DNA reads as TGTGCCAGCAGCTCTAATCCGCGTTCACCCCTCCACTTT. Protein sequence: CASSSNPRSPLHF.

The rearrangement links TRBV5-1 to TRBJ2-5; 9 nucleotides line up with TRBD1. Germline values: CDR1 SGHRS, CDR2 YFSETQ. Germline trimming cut 4 bases from V and 5 bases from J; bases unmatched to any gene: 12. The CDR3 consists of 16 residues. In DNA, the CDR3 is TGCGCCAGCAGCCCCTCCAACAGGGGGCCCTGGGAGACCCAGTACTTC. The encoded protein is CASSPSNRGPWETQYF.

The J gene is TRBJ2-3, the V gene TRBV11-3, with 7 positions matching TRBD2. The V gene's germline CDR1 is SGHNT and CDR2 YENEEA. CDR3 size: 14 residues. The V and J ends lost 5 bases and 2 bases, in that order; junction bases with no gene match: 4. The CDR3 bases are TGTGCCAGCAGCCGCGGGGGTTACACAGATACGCAGTATTTT. It encodes CASSRGGYTDTQYF.

V gene TRBV14 combines with J gene TRBJ1-2; 7 positions match TRBD1. The J segment lost 1 base and the V segment lost 2 bases, leaving 4 bases of the junction unmatched. The CDR3 extends over 15 amino acids. CDR1 is SGHDN, CDR2 FVKESK, per germline. CDR3 DNA: TGTGCCAGCAGCCAAAGACAGGGACATAACTATGGCTACACCTTC. It translates to CASSQRQGHNYGYTF.

This rearrangement joins TRBV14 to TRBJ1-1; 9 bases agree with TRBD1. CDR1 is SGHDN, CDR2 FVKESK, per germline. The trim removed 0 bases at V and 5 bases at J, leaving 16 bases unmatched. CDR3 length equals 19 residues. Written as DNA, the CDR3 is TGTGCCAGCAGCCAAGATCTCGCCAGGACAGGGGCAAGTAGGACTGAAGCTTTCTTT. Its translation: CASSQDLARTGASRTEAFF.

The chain has TRBV14 and TRBJ2-1; D ambiguous. V lost 3 bases, J lost 8 bases, and 11 bases lay in between. CDR3 size: 13 residues. The V gene's germline CDR1 is SGHDN and CDR2 FVKESK. The CDR3: CASSHFRSDEQFF. In DNA form, the CDR3 reads TGTGCCAGCAGCCATTTCAGGTCGGATGAGCAGTTCTTC.

The gene calls are TRBV7-2 and TRBJ1-2; D gene ambiguous. CDR1 is SGHTA, CDR2 FQGNSA, per germline. The CDR3 is made up of 13 amino acids. Trimming pared 2 bases from V and 2 bases from J, leaving 6 bases between. The CDR3 coding sequence is TGTGCCAGCAGCTTACCCCAAAACTATGGCTACACCTTC. It encodes CASSLPQNYGYTF.

V usage is TRBV27 and J usage is TRBJ1-4; 10 nucleotides align to TRBD1. The CDR3 has 15 residues. In germline, CDR1 is MNHEY, CDR2 SMNVEV (reference sequence). Trimming cost V 4 bases and J 4 bases; bases outside gene matches: 3. CDR3: CASSWTGGNNEKLFF. The DNA for the CDR3 is TGTGCCAGCAGTTGGACAGGGGGAAATAATGAAAAACTGTTTTTT.

The gene calls are TRBV5-4 and TRBJ1-4, with TRBD1 matching 7 bases. CDR3 length equals 14 residues. V gave up 2 bases and J gave up 6 bases; unmatched junction bases: 4. CDR1 SGHNT and CDR2 YYREEE come from the germline V gene (reference sequence). For the CDR3, the DNA is TGTGCCAGCAGCTTCGACAGGGACGATGAAAAACTGTTTTTT. Encoded protein: CASSFDRDDEKLFF.

In this sample, this clone turned up a few times. In nucleotides, the CDR3 is TGTGCTAGTGGCTCTGGACAGGGCACAGGAAACACCATATATTTT. Encoded protein: CASGSGQGTGNTIYF. The chain carries TRBV12-5 and TRBJ1-3; 8 bases line up with TRBD1. Germline V gene sequence: CDR1 LGHNT, CDR2 FRNRAP. CDR3 size: 15 residues. Trimming cost V 6 bases and J 4 bases; bases outside gene matches: 8.